This TCR beta chain emerged from a study of cytomegalovirus exposure and HLA in healthy donors. Vbeta (60) and Jbeta (13) primers were used in the PCR. TCRdb's copy holds only in-frame clones and misses some; the assay was immunoSEQ multiplex PCR. This repertoire shows around 150,000 clones, 75% to 90% found once; its top ten account for 1.5% to 1.7%. Regarding the study as a whole: Reports described diagnosis of cytomegalovirus status by the classifier as highly specific and sensitive. One variant, a missense change in DCLRE1C, was linked in a later analysis to TCR beta V- and J-gene trimming.

This CDR3 is 15 amino acids long. V was clipped by 5 bases and J by 2 bases; unmatched bases: 7. Germline V gives CDR1 SEHNR, CDR2 FQNEAQ (reference sequence). Worth noting for this clone: Antigen: not known.

Sequences were obtained from PBMCs. This rearrangement joins TRBV7-9 to TRBJ1-1; 8 bases are a match to TRBD1. The receptor's source is a man between 35 and 55 years old in good health and CMV-seronegative. CDR3 protein: CASSPFDRGNTEAFF. The DNA of the CDR3 is TGTGCCAGCAGCCCCTTTGACAGGGGAAACACTGAAGCTTTCTTT.